This T cell receptor beta chain is from a study of T cells in localized non-small cell lung cancer (dated by TCRdb to the early 2020s). With regard to the full study: The study examined T cell repertoires in roughly 240 patients with early-stage NSCLC and compared tumors with uninvolved tumor-adjacent lungs. All 250 or so NSCLC patients in the cohort were treatment-naive and had localized lung tumors that were resected. A mean age of 66.3 years was recorded for the NSCLC patients, of whom around 140 were male and some 100 were female. Paper-wide results and their limitations: Longer overall survival was associated with higher blood T cell density, whereas shorter survival was associated with higher adjacent-lung clonality. Because multi-region tumor sequencing was not done, intratumor heterogeneity could not be ruled out. A median of 57 of the top 100 tumor clones turned up in the paired uninvolved adjacent lung, and under 30 of those clones also ranked among the top 100 of that same adjacent lung. Since the design was exploratory, TCR variables were selected using unadjusted p-values with no false-discovery rate correction. Uninvolved tumor-adjacent lung showed the highest T cell clonality, higher than tumor, which suggests more focused antigenic responses in the adjacent lung.

The immunoSEQ Assay was used to sequence TCR beta CDR3 regions from DNA. Regarding the original processing steps: To compute T cell density, TCR beta template counts were normalized to usable DNA, which was estimated by amplifying housekeeping genes. Using the preseqR package, richness was estimated by extrapolating to 120,000 templates for tissue samples and 400,000 templates for PBMC samples. Clonality was taken to be one minus Pielou's evenness. Differential abundance testing on productive amino-acid clonotypes, with a minimum total count of 5 and an alpha of 0.1, was used to identify tissue-enriched TCRs. The Jaccard Index and the Morisita Overlap Index were used to measure how much the repertoires overlapped between compartments. GLIPH clustered TCR beta CDR3s with public tetramer-defined viral CDR3s; viral motifs required at least three viral sequences plus V-gene enrichment. TCRdb retrieved this table from immuneACCESS and kept in-frame rearrangements only. Not all clones are present; in checked studies, unresolved V genes account for under half, and no reason is known for the remainder. V and J calls plus clone size are reproduced from that table; the DNA served to infer D and trimming. In this sample the table shows 3,000 or so clones, around a quarter of which occur a single time. In total, the top ten clones hold less than 20% of the sample.

Spanning cysteine to phenylalanine, the CDR3 consists of 16 amino acids. This entry keeps only the CDR3 DNA: 48 bases, framed from base 1. V gives up 5 bases and J gives up 5 bases, and the segment between their germline ends measures 21 bases. From a lookup of the germline V gene, CDR1 and CDR2 are MDHEN and SYDVKM. At diagnosis, peripheral blood, uninvolved tumor-adjacent lung and tumor were collected and stored as a combination of fresh-frozen and FFPE material. In the case of this clone: The clone's antigen remains unknown. No base qualities exist here, and no much larger clone lies one base off it.

The rearranged segments are TRBV28 and TRBJ2-5, and TRBD2 may be the D gene, going by 7 matching bases. The source of this sequence is a male donor at least 60 years old with stage I lung adenocarcinoma. The material sequenced was lung tumor tissue, taken before any cancer treatment. The DNA sequence follows: TGTGCCAGCAGTCCCTACGGGACTACGAGGGGGGAGACCCAGTACTTC. It translates to CASSPYGTTRGETQYF. The full variable domain, completed from the reference TRBV28 and TRBJ2-5 proteins outside the CDR3, reads DVKVTQSSRYLVKRTGEKVFLECVQDMDHENMFWYRQDPGLGLRLIYFSYDVKMKEKGDIPEGYSVSREKKERFSLILESASTNQTSMYLCASSPYGTTRGETQYFGPGTRLLVL.